A single sample is the source of the 21 T cell receptor beta chains below, sequenced in a study of T cell responses to AZD1222 COVID-19 vaccine. The table came from immunoSEQ multiplex PCR; TCRdb's copy has only in-frame clones and leaves some out. The sample has some 100,000 clones, about 86% seen once. The sequencing used peripheral blood, collected on day 0 of AZD1222 vaccination. The receptors were gathered from an adult in good health.

V gene TRBV6-6 combines with J gene TRBJ2-2; D is ambiguous. V shed 6 bases and J shed 7 bases, with 12 bases lying between them. CDR1 is MNHNY, CDR2 SVGAGI, per germline (reference sequence). The CDR3 spans 13 residues. The CDR3 bases are TGTGCCAGCAGCCATTTGATTCTCGGGGAGCTGTTTTTT. Protein product: CASSHLILGELFF.

This chain joins TRBV19 and TRBJ1-5, with a tentative D call TRBD1 (5 bases). The CDR3 runs to 14 residues. Germline values: CDR1 LNHDA, CDR2 SQIVND (reference sequence). Trimming stripped 5 bases from V and 4 bases from J, with 12 bases between. The CDR3, as DNA: TGTGCCAGTAGTCGCGGGACGGAGAATCAGCCCCAGCATTTT. This sequence encodes CASSRGTENQPQHF.

V usage is TRBV27 and J usage is TRBJ1-5, with no clear D. The V gene lost 0 bases and the J gene lost 5 bases, with 14 bases spanning the gap. CDR1 and CDR2 (germline): MNHEY, SMNVEV (reference sequence). This CDR3 is 16 amino acids long. This CDR3 is CASSLSAGELDQPQHF. CDR3 DNA: TGTGCCAGCAGTTTATCGGCGGGCGAGTTAGATCAGCCCCAGCATTTT.

This chain uses TRBV4-3 with TRBJ2-3; possible D gene TRBD1, 5 bases. The CDR3 is 16 amino acids. Germline V lookup: CDR1 LGHNA, CDR2 YSLEER. V shed 4 bases and J shed 2 bases, with 16 bases lying between them. The CDR3 sequence: CASSLRWGSNTDTQYF. For the CDR3, the DNA is TGCGCCAGCAGCCTTAGATGGGGCAGCAACACAGATACGCAGTATTTT.

The genes are TRBV19 and TRBJ1-5, with 10 bases fitting TRBD1. CDR1 and CDR2 (germline): LNHDA, SQIVND (reference sequence). The CDR3 has 16 amino acids. The V gene end was trimmed by 3 bases and the J gene end by 9 bases; junction bases not matched to a gene: 11. DNA for the CDR3: TGTGCCAGTAGTATCGACGGGACAGGGGCTTCTGGGCCCCAGCATTTT. Translated, it gives CASSIDGTGASGPQHF.

The chain links TRBV7-9 to TRBJ1-5; D possibly corresponds to TRBD1 (5 bases). The CDR3 has 15 residues. Per the germline V gene, CDR1 is SEHNR and CDR2 is FQNEAQ (reference sequence). V lost 3 bases and J lost 5, with 14 bases in between. For the CDR3, the DNA is TGTGCCAGCAGCTTGGGCGGCCTGGGGGATCAGCCCCAGCATTTT. Protein: CASSLGGLGDQPQHF.

The chain couples TRBV30 to TRBJ2-5; D is uncertain. V lost 0 bases to trimming and J lost 1 base, with 9 bases between them. CDR3 length: 14 amino acids. CDR1 and CDR2 from the germline V gene are GTSNPN and SVGIG (reference sequence). The CDR3 DNA sequence: TGTGCCTGGAGTGTGGTGGGCCCCCAAGAGACCCAGTACTTC. This translates into CAWSVVGPQETQYF.

V and J are TRBV4-3 and TRBJ2-1; D might be TRBD2 (5 bases). Germline V gene lookup returns CDR1 LGHNA and CDR2 YSLEER. V was shortened by 3 bases and J by 7 bases, with 16 bases between the two germline ends. CDR3 size: 15 residues. The CDR3 DNA reads as TGCGCCAGCAGCCAGTACACCCGGGAAGAGAATGAGCAGTTCTTC. Its protein is CASSQYTREENEQFF.

The rearrangement uses TRBV28 and TRBJ2-1, with 11 bases that match TRBD2. The CDR3 is 14 residues long. With V trimmed by 11 bases and J by 6 bases, 9 bases remained unmatched. In germline, CDR1 is MDHEN, CDR2 SYDVKM. As DNA, the CDR3 is TGTGCCGTAACTAGCGGGAGAAGAGGCAATGAGCAGTTCTTC. It translates to CAVTSGRRGNEQFF.

The chain uses TRBV30 and TRBJ1-1, with a weak D call TRBD1 (5 bases). This CDR3 is 15 amino acids long. Trimming took off 3 bases at V and 0 bases at J, with 14 bases between the two ends. Germline values: CDR1 GTSNPN, CDR2 SVGIG (reference sequence). CDR3 region: CAWRRVWGVNTEAFF. The CDR3, as DNA: TGTGCCTGGAGACGAGTCTGGGGGGTGAACACTGAAGCTTTCTTT.

This clone was found once. The chain couples TRBV5-6 to TRBJ2-3, with 9 bases fitting TRBD1. The CDR3 sequence is 17 residues long. V trimming: 6 bases; J trimming: 5 bases; junction bases outside the gene matches: 16. The V gene's germline CDR1 is SGHDT and CDR2 YYEEEE. CDR3 sequence (DNA): TGTGCCAGCAACCTCAACGGACCGGGACAGGGCGTAGATACGCAGTATTTT. Protein: CASNLNGPGQGVDTQYF. Together with reference TRBV5-6 and TRBJ2-3, the CDR3 gives the full variable domain: DAGVTQSPTHLIKTRGQQVTLRCSPKSGHDTVSWYQQALGQGPQFIFQYYEEEERQRGNFPDRFSGHQFPNYSSELNVNALLLGDSALYLCASNLNGPGQGVDTQYFGPGTRLTVL.

This chain uses TRBV6-2 or TRBV6-3 with TRBJ2-7, with D possibly being TRBD1 (6 bases). Germline V lookup: CDR1 MNHEY, CDR2 SVGEGT. V lost 3 bases and J lost 3, with 15 bases in between. CDR3 length: 15 residues. The CDR3, as DNA: TGTGCCAGCAGTTATTTGCAGGGGCTTAGCTACGAGCAGTACTTC. Protein: CASSYLQGLSYEQYF.

The chain employs TRBV4-3 and TRBJ2-3; no reliable D call. The CDR3 is 16 residues long. Germline V CDR1 and CDR2: LGHNA, YSLEER. V dropped 4 bases and J dropped 0 bases, with 14 bases sitting between them. CDR3: CASSLNRAASTDTQYF. CDR3 DNA sequence: TGCGCCAGCAGCCTAAATCGGGCAGCCAGCACAGATACGCAGTATTTT.

The DNA of the CDR3 is TGTGCCAGCAGGGCGACAGGGCCCACTGAAGCTTTCTTT. Its translation: CASRATGPTEAFF. This sequence joins TRBV6-5 and TRBJ1-1; 7 bases are shared with TRBD1. The J segment lost 4 bases and the V segment lost 6 bases, leaving 5 bases of the junction unmatched. Germline CDR1 is MNHEY and CDR2 is SVGAGI. CDR3 length equals 13 residues.

CDR3 amino acids: CASTQGAGSPLHF. CDR3 nucleotide sequence: TGCGCCAGCACCCAGGGGGCTGGTTCACCCCTCCACTTT. V and J are TRBV5-1 and TRBJ1-6, with 8 bases fitting TRBD1. Germline V lookup: CDR1 SGHRS, CDR2 YFSETQ. The length of the CDR3 is 13 residues. V was clipped by 6 bases and J by 9 bases; unmatched bases: 5.

The chain couples TRBV29-1 to TRBJ1-5; 9 bases line up with TRBD1. The CDR3 is 16 amino acids. Trimming at V came to 3 bases and at J to 7 bases, leaving 13 bases not matched to a gene. Germline loops: CDR1 SQVTM, CDR2 ANQGSEA. The CDR3 is CSVDGGTGGGNQPQHF. The DNA of the CDR3 is TGCAGCGTTGACGGAGGAACAGGGGGCGGGAACCAGCCCCAGCATTTT.

The J gene is TRBJ1-2, the V gene TRBV4-2; D remains ambiguous. The CDR3 loop spans 15 amino acids. Germline-derived CDR1 and CDR2 are LGHNA and YNFKEQ. V was shortened by 0 bases and J by 5 bases, with 13 bases between the two germline ends. CDR3 loop: CASSQDVRARYGYTF. DNA for the CDR3: TGTGCCAGCAGCCAAGATGTAAGGGCAAGGTATGGCTACACCTTC.

This clone was observed a handful of times. V and J are TRBV7-2 and TRBJ1-5, with D tentatively TRBD1 (6 bases). This CDR3 comprises 15 residues. V lost 1 base, J lost 7 bases, and 14 bases lay in between. The germline gives CDR1 SGHTA, CDR2 FQGNSA. The CDR3 reads CASSLVDRIDQPQHF. In nucleotides, the CDR3 is TGTGCCAGCAGCTTAGTAGACAGGATTGACCAGCCCCAGCATTTT.

The chain couples TRBV14 to TRBJ1-4; weak D call: TRBD1 (6 bases). V lost 4 bases and J lost 2, with 8 bases in between. CDR1 and CDR2 (germline): SGHDN, FVKESK. This CDR3 has 14 residues. CDR3 nucleotides: TGTGCCAGCAGCCCAGGGGCGACTAATGAAAAACTGTTTTTT. As protein: CASSPGATNEKLFF.

The chain recombines TRBV5-1 with TRBJ2-3; 9 nucleotides match TRBD2. The germline gives CDR1 SGHRS, CDR2 YFSETQ. The CDR3 contains 14 residues. Trimming at V came to 7 bases and at J to 1 base, leaving 4 bases not matched to a gene. This CDR3 is CASFERGGTDTQYF. CDR3 in DNA: TGCGCCAGCTTCGAGCGGGGGGGCACAGATACGCAGTATTTT.

The chain couples TRBV21-1 to TRBJ2-1; the D segment call TRBD1 is taken from the table without a DNA check. TRBV21-1 is tagged as a pseudogene. The CDR3 consists of 12 residues. The CDR3 region is CASSKYRNEQFF. CDR3 coding DNA: TGTGCCAGCAGCAAATACAGGAATGAGCAGTTCTTC.